Listed below are T cell receptor beta chains from one sample, sequenced in a study of cytotoxic CD8 clonotypes in ibrutinib-treated CLL. Profiling relied on immunoSEQ multiplex PCR, and the TCRdb table lists in-frame clones only, not all of them. The sample includes more than 30,000 clones, more than 65% of them seen just once. The source was PBMCs, collected before ibrutinib treatment. These receptors were taken from a human donor with chronic lymphocytic leukemia. Each CDR3 is given without its conserved first and last residue.

TRBV27 ASSFRGQNTGELF
TRBV13 ASSLGPQLTGGYT
TRBV21-1 ASSNADTQY
TRBV18 ASSPGRGEKLF
TRBV30 AWSPGGAYNEQF
TRBV5-5 ASSLGQERVNEKLF
TRBV15 ATSLTRGSVGELF
TRBV7-8 ASSRTGTIGGELF
TRBV7-6 ASSLLMTVGEQY
TRBV7-8 ASSPRFGGETEAF
TRBV27 ASSSSTGGPSGANVLT
TRBV30 AWGNREIQPQH
TRBV7-2 ASSPDFFSGNTIY
TRBV7-8 ASSLMILGQGSEMNTEAF
TRBV6-1 ASSGHRASYEQY
TRBV11-2 ASSFALTGPLYEQY
TRBV4-1 ASSHLALGGYYEQY
TRBV6-5 ASKNIAGFYNEQF
TRBV4-1 ASSQTSTGNTEAF
TRBV2 ASIIQGEMAKNIQY
TRBV5-8 ASSPTLGPYEQY